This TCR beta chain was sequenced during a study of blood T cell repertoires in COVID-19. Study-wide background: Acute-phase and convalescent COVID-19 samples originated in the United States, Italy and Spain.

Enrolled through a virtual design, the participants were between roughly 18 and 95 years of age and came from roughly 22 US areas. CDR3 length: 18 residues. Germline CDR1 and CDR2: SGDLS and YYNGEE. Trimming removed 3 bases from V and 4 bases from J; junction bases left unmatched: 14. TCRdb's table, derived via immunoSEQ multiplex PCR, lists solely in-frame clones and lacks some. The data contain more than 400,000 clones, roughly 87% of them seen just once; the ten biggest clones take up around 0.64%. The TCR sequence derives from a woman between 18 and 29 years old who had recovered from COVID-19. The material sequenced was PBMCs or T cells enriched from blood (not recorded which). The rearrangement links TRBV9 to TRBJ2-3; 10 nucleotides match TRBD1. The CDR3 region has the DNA TGTGCCAGCAGCGCCTTGTCATTTGGGGACAGGGGTCCAGATACGCAGTATTTT. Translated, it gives CASSALSFGDRGPDTQYF.